This entry features one TCR beta chain sequence. The data belong to a study of cytomegalovirus exposure and HLA in healthy donors. With 60 Vbeta and 13 Jbeta primers, the PCR was carried out. The data were produced by immunoSEQ multiplex PCR, yet TCRdb's version contains in-frame clones alone and is incomplete. The data contain around 92,000 clones, more than 60% of them seen just once; the ten biggest clones take up roughly a sixth. The CDR3 runs 13 residues. Germline assignment: CDR1 LNHNV and CDR2 YYDKDF (reference sequence). V lost 6 bases to trimming and J lost 5 bases, with 13 bases between them.

This clonotype was obtained from a man between 60 and 75 years old in good health and CMV-seropositive. The rearrangement uses TRBV15 and TRBJ2-5; the D is unclear. The sample consisted of PBMCs. The CDR3 nucleotides read TGTGCCACCAGTTTGTTGGCGGTGGAGACCCAGTACTTC. Translation: CATSLLAVETQYF. Drawing the rest from reference TRBV15 and TRBJ2-5, the complete variable domain is DAMVIQNPRYQVTQFGKPVTLSCSQTLNHNVMYWYQQKSSQAPKLLFHYYDKDFNNEADTPDNFQSRRPNTSFCFLDIRSPGLGDTAMYLCATSLLAVETQYFGPGTRLLVL.